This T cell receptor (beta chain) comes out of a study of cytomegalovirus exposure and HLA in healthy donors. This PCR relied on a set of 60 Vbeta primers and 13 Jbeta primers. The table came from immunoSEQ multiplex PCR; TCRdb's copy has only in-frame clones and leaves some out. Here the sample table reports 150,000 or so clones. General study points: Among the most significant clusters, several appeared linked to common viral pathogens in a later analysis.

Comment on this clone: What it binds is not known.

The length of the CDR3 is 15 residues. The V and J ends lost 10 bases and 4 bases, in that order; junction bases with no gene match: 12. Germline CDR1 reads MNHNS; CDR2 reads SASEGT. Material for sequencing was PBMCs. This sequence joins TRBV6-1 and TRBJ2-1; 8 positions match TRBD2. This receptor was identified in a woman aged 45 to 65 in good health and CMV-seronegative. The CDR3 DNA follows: TGTGCCACTGGCGGGGGGCCAGGGGAGTACAATGAGCAGTTCTTC. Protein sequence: CATGGGPGEYNEQFF.